This T cell receptor (beta chain) emerged from a study of PD-1 blockade in classical Hodgkin lymphoma (dated by TCRdb to about 2020). The study in broad terms: Nivolumab dosing was 3 mg/kg intravenously every 2 weeks, continuing until either disease progression or unacceptable toxicity. To define a peripheral blood immune signature of response to PD-1 blockade in classical Hodgkin lymphoma, the study combined TCR beta sequencing with CyTOF.

Interpreted using the paper, the time point label stands for: cycle 1 day 1 (C1D1), immediately before nivolumab initiation. All trial patients had relapsed after autologous stem cell transplantation, with cohorts A, B and C differing in prior brentuximab vedotin exposure. The trial cohort comprised 60 or so patients with relapsed/refractory classical Hodgkin lymphoma whose best overall responses were complete response, partial response or progressive disease. Trial patients were treated with single-agent nivolumab in the multi-cohort phase II CheckMate 205 trial. An independent review committee assessed best overall response by applying the 2007 International Working Group response criteria. Trial PBMCs were obtained immediately prior to nivolumab initiation (C1D1) and on therapy at cycle 2 day 1 and cycle 4 day 1. Peripheral blood was collected in 8 mL Vacutainer Cell Preparation Tubes, from which PBMCs were isolated by centrifugation and then cryopreserved.

The paper as a whole reports these results and caveats: CD4+ but not CD8+ TCR diversity rose significantly by C4D1 (p=0.0027 vs p=0.16), most apparent in complete responders (p=0.02). Baseline TCR diversity was reported as lower in newly diagnosed patients than in healthy donors, and lower still in relapsed/refractory patients. Lower diversity was observed in patients in whom nivolumab was started less than 1 year after ASCT, and these patients were excluded from later analyses so that confounding by immune reconstitution would be avoided. Only a single clinical trial cohort was studied, and what caused the repertoire differences, possibly disease activity or prior therapy, remained undefined. Trial patients achieving complete response had baseline diversity similar to newly diagnosed patients, whereas partial responders and progressors had significantly lower diversity.

This clone appeared once. What antigen it recognizes has not been identified. Qualities for individual bases were not recorded, and no much larger clone is one base off. Genomic DNA was extracted with the Qiagen DNeasy kit from unsorted PBMCs and from negatively selected CD4+ and CD8+ fractions. Amplification of TCR beta CDR3 regions was done by immunoSEQ multiplex PCR with primers that anneal to V and J segments. A synthetic immune receptor repertoire was used to minimize amplification bias, and remaining bias was computationally removed after sequencing. The original pipeline was this. Repertoire diversity was quantified as the Shannon entropy index using custom Python scripts. Unsorted, CD4+ and CD8+ repertoires were analyzed separately, except for combined analyses in which CD4+ and CD8+ sequences were merged in silico. A clone counted as expanded when the clone's frequency after treatment rose at least 2-fold relative to C1D1, and clones undetected at baseline were given a pseudocount of 0.5. Clones with 0 or 1 copy at C1D1 were defined as singleton clones, while clones with 2 or more copies were defined as non-singleton clones. Clones expanded in unsorted samples were annotated as CD4+, CD8+ or unknown by matching protein sequences in sorted samples from the same patient. Wilcoxon tests were applied to paired samples to test diversity changes from C1D1 to C4D1. The table was pulled from immuneACCESS by TCRdb, which kept in-frame rearrangements only. Such tables lose some clones; where checked, under half of the loss comes from unresolved V genes, and the rest has no known cause. From that table come the V and J calls and clone size; the DNA was used to work out D and trimming. Within this sample are approximately 70,000 clones, with about 92% of them counted one time only. The top ten clonotypes cover around 8.5% of the sample.

Sequences were derived from peripheral blood mononuclear cells (PBMCs), sampled at baseline. The TCR comes from a human donor with classical Hodgkin lymphoma.

At the DNA level, the sequence is TGTGCCAGCAGTCCCTACGAGCAGTACTTC. Translated, it reads CASSPYEQYF. The receptor chain draws on TRBV28 and TRBJ2-7; no D gene can be assigned with confidence. Measured from the cysteine to the phenylalanine, the CDR3 is 10 residues long. The only DNA kept is the CDR3, 30 bases in frame from the first base. V and J lose 5 bases and 2 bases, and a span of 1 base separates them. Sequences MDHEN (CDR1) and SYDVKM (CDR2) are obtained from the germline V gene. Here the CDR3 is joined to the reference TRBV28 and TRBJ2-7 genes, and the full variable domain is: DVKVTQSSRYLVKRTGEKVFLECVQDMDHENMFWYRQDPGLGLRLIYFSYDVKMKEKGDIPEGYSVSREKKERFSLILESASTNQTSMYLCASSPYEQYFGPGTRLTVT.